Detailed here is one TCR beta chain. Profiling relied on immunoSEQ multiplex PCR, and the TCRdb table lists in-frame clones only, not all of them. The sample lists millions of clones, roughly nine tenths occurring once. This entry is derived from a study of shared clonotypes between healthy human individuals. Germline V gene sequence: CDR1 SGHNT, CDR2 YYREEE (reference sequence). J was trimmed by 6 bases and V by 3 bases; bases with no gene match: 4. This CDR3 spans 15 amino acids. This sequence originates from a man between 18 and 29 years old in good health. The chain carries TRBV5-4 and TRBJ2-7; 15 bases line up with TRBD2. The material sequenced was naive CD4+ T cells sorted from blood. Sample subset: CD45RA+ positively selected. The CDR3 DNA is TGTGCCAGCAGCTCGCCGGGACTAGCGGGAGGCGAGCAGTACTTC. Translated: CASSSPGLAGGEQYF.